A selection of T cell receptor beta chains follows, all from one sample in a study of T cells expressing NK-cell markers. TCRdb re-called the 5' RACE reads, yielding one record per CDR3 amino acid sequence without DNA. In all, the sample yields some 150,000 distinct CDR3 sequences. Material: blood T cells: a sorted CD56 or NKG2C T cell subset, CD4+ or CD8+ T cells, or bulk PBMC T cells (not recorded which). The receptors were gathered from a woman aged 45-65 years in good health. Each CDR3 is given with its conserved first and last residue. Each record gives: J gene, V gene, CDR3 protein.

J: TRBJ2-7
V: TRBV6-5
CDR3: CASSYGGLADYEQYF

J: TRBJ2-3
V: TRBV12-3/TRBV12-4
CDR3: CASSLSGGTSFADTQYF

J: TRBJ1-1
V: TRBV5-1
CDR3: CASSWGGNLNTEAFF

J: TRBJ2-2
V: TRBV7-7
CDR3: CASSLGAGGPNTGELFF

J: TRBJ2-1
V: TRBV20-1
CDR3: CSARGGSGSSSYNEQFF

J: TRBJ2-1
V: TRBV18
CDR3: CASSPGTGVQGEQFF

J: TRBJ2-7
V: TRBV11-3
CDR3: CASSLLGQGMPYEQYF

J: TRBJ1-2
V: TRBV11-2
CDR3: CASSLGRTGPGNGYTF

J: TRBJ2-7
V: TRBV4-1
CDR3: CASSQAGTGGRDEQYF

J: TRBJ2-1
V: TRBV18
CDR3: CASSHIRVDEQFF

J: TRBJ2-1
V: TRBV15
CDR3: CATSTGQGANEQFF